The 14 T cell receptor beta chains listed next were all sequenced from one sample in a study of blood T cell repertoires in COVID-19. Repertoires were generated with immunoSEQ multiplex PCR, while TCRdb's copy carries only in-frame clones and drops some. The sample has more than 85,000 clones, approximately 80% seen once. The material sequenced was peripheral blood. The receptors were sampled from a woman in her fifties or sixties with acute or convalescent COVID-19.

The rearrangement joins TRBV2 to TRBJ2-7; no clear D gene. The CDR3 contains 12 residues. V was clipped by 9 bases and J by 1 base, with 10 bases between them. Looked up from germline, CDR1 is SNHLY and CDR2 is FYNNEI. For the CDR3, the DNA is TGTGCCAGTGCCAGGCGTTCCTACGAGCAGTACTTC. Translated: CASARRSYEQYF.

This chain connects TRBV11-2 to TRBJ1-3, with no clear D. The CDR3 is made up of 14 amino acids. Deletions cut 3 bases from V and 0 bases from J, with 6 bases between. Germline CDR1 reads SGHAT; CDR2 reads FQNNGV. The CDR3 spells CASSFLSSGNTIYF. CDR3 bases: TGTGCCAGCAGCTTCCTAAGCTCTGGAAACACCATATATTTT.

The chain employs TRBV7-2 and TRBJ2-1; possible D gene TRBD2, 6 bases. From germline, CDR1 is SGHTA and CDR2 FQGNSA. Trimming left V 3 bases short and J 6 bases short, with 15 bases between. The CDR3 contains 15 residues. The CDR3 nucleotides are TGTGCCAGCAGCTTTCTGGCGGGGTACACCAATGAGCAGTTCTTC. Protein sequence: CASSFLAGYTNEQFF.

The chain combines TRBV10-3 with TRBJ1-1; D is ambiguous. Looked up from germline, CDR1 is ENHRY and CDR2 is SYGVKD. V gave up 7 bases and J gave up 5 bases, with 14 bases separating them. The CDR3 has 13 amino acids. DNA for the CDR3: TGTGCCATCACCGGAGGCCCGAGGACTGAAGCTTTCTTT. Amino acid sequence: CAITGGPRTEAFF.

The J gene is TRBJ1-5, the V gene TRBV5-1; D gene ambiguous. Germline V gives CDR1 SGHRS, CDR2 YFSETQ. The CDR3 totals 17 residues. With 2 bases removed from V and 6 bases from J, the gap between germline ends came to 21 bases. The CDR3 nucleotides read TGCGCCAGCAGCTTCCTGAGGAAAGGGTCTGAGGGTCAGCCCCAGCATTTT. Translation: CASSFLRKGSEGQPQHF.

This rearrangement joins TRBV11-1 to TRBJ1-4, with no clear D. Per the germline V gene, CDR1 is SGHAT and CDR2 is FQDESV (reference sequence). Trimming took off 1 base at V and 0 bases at J, with 6 bases between the two ends. This CDR3 has 15 amino acids. DNA for the CDR3: TGTGCCAGCAGCTTAGGGCTTGCAACTAATGAAAAACTGTTTTTT. Its protein is CASSLGLATNEKLFF. Based on the CDR3 plus reference TRBV11-1 and TRBJ1-4, the full variable domain is EAEVAQSPRYKITEKSQAVAFWCDPISGHATLYWYRQILGQGPELLVQFQDESVVDDSQLPKDRFSAERLKGVDSTLKIQPAELGDSAMYLCASSLGLATNEKLFFGSGTQLSVL.

The J gene is TRBJ2-1, the V gene TRBV11-2, with no clear D. Germline CDR1 reads SGHAT; CDR2 reads FQNNGV. The CDR3 runs 13 residues. V lost 4 bases, J lost 5 bases, and 9 bases lay in between. This CDR3 reads CASSYSRNNEQFF. The CDR3 nucleotides are TGTGCCAGCAGCTATAGTAGAAACAATGAGCAGTTCTTC.

V usage is TRBV5-1 and J usage is TRBJ2-2, with 7 bases lining up with TRBD1. The V gene end was trimmed by 2 bases and the J gene end by 2 bases; junction bases not matched to a gene: 6. This CDR3 has 16 amino acids. Germline V lookup: CDR1 SGHRS, CDR2 YFSETQ. CDR3 sequence: CASSLGNRGNTGELFF. The DNA for the CDR3 is TGCGCCAGCAGCTTAGGCAACAGGGGAAACACCGGGGAGCTGTTTTTT.

This clone has just a few counts. This sequence joins TRBV2 and TRBJ2-3; D perhaps matches TRBD2 (6 bases). Germline CDR1 and CDR2: SNHLY and FYNNEI. V shed 7 bases and J shed 0 bases, with 11 bases lying between them. The CDR3 has 14 residues. Here the CDR3 DNA reads TGTGCCAGCAAGACCGGGACTAGCACAGATACGCAGTATTTT. Amino acids: CASKTGTSTDTQYF. The whole variable domain, filled in from reference TRBV2 and TRBJ2-3, reads EPEVTQTPSHQVTQMGQEVILRCVPISNHLYFYWYRQILGQKVEFLVSFYNNEISEKSEIFDDQFSVERPDGSNFTLKIRSTKLEDSAMYFCASKTGTSTDTQYFGPGTRLTVL.

This clone has just a few counts. The rearrangement links TRBV6-1 to TRBJ2-1; 8 nucleotides align to TRBD1. V trimming: 4 bases; J trimming: 6 bases; junction bases outside the gene matches: 11. CDR1 and CDR2 from the germline V gene are MNHNS and SASEGT. This CDR3 comprises 16 residues. The CDR3: CASSAHRDRSTNEQFF. CDR3 coding DNA: TGTGCCAGCAGTGCCCACCGGGACAGGTCAACCAATGAGCAGTTCTTC.

This clone was counted a few times. This chain connects TRBV19 to TRBJ1-5; D might be TRBD1 (5 bases). From germline, CDR1 is LNHDA and CDR2 SQIVND (reference sequence). V was cut by 10 bases and J by 0 bases, with 7 bases left in between. The CDR3 has 12 amino acids. Here the CDR3 reads CATGFSNQPQHF. The CDR3 DNA follows: TGTGCCACAGGGTTTAGCAATCAGCCCCAGCATTTT.

This clone was detected only a few times. CDR3 protein: CASNKGQNYGYTF. The DNA for the CDR3 is TGTGCCAGCAACAAGGGACAGAACTATGGCTACACCTTC. This chain joins TRBV6-6 and TRBJ1-2, with 7 bases matching TRBD1. There are 13 residues in the CDR3. With 7 bases clipped from V and 2 bases from J, the junction kept 4 bases outside the gene matches. Germline CDR1 MNHNY, CDR2 SVGAGI (reference sequence).

This clone was seen a few times. V gene TRBV18 combines with J gene TRBJ2-1, with TRBD1 matching 9 bases. The CDR3 is made up of 13 amino acids. V lost 6 bases to trimming and J lost 5 bases; unmatched junction nucleotides: 2. CDR1 is KGHSH, CDR2 LQKENI, per germline. The CDR3 protein is CASSGQGHNEQFF. DNA for the CDR3: TGTGCCAGCTCTGGACAGGGGCACAATGAGCAGTTCTTC.

V is TRBV10-3 and J is TRBJ2-1, with TRBD2 identical over 9 bases. The CDR3 contains 14 residues. Trimming removed 10 bases from V and 7 bases from J; junction bases left unmatched: 11. CDR1 ENHRY and CDR2 SYGVKD come from the germline V gene. This chain's CDR3 is CATVAGVGENEQFF. CDR3 sequence (DNA): TGTGCCACAGTAGCGGGGGTGGGTGAGAATGAGCAGTTCTTC.